The next 9 T cell receptor beta chains were all read from a single sample in a study of metastatic and nonmetastatic thyroid tumors (dated by TCRdb to 2018 to 2021). The library was obtained by PCR. The reads were generated on an Illumina HiSeq 4000. TCRdb's own reprocessing of the public reads used fastp at Q25 and MiXCR and kept productive beta chains. For this sample the table gives some 41,000 clones, of which 28% were detected only once. The ten top clones hold over 8% of the sample. No patient had received any treatment before thyroid surgery. The sequenced material came from blood. These receptors all stem from a male donor with papillary thyroid cancer or a benign thyroid nodule (not recorded which). Some clones in this sample may be carry-over from other donors' samples.

This clone was seen ten or more times. The V and J genes are TRBV11-3 and TRBJ2-5; a possible D gene is TRBD2 (6 bases). The CDR3 runs to 16 residues. V lost 1 base to trimming and J lost 5 bases, with 17 bases between them. Germline CDR1 and CDR2: SGHNT and YENEEA. The CDR3 DNA is TGTGCCAGCAGCTTAGGTCTGGGGGGAAGTCGGGAGACCCAGTACTTC. Translated, it gives CASSLGLGGSRETQYF.

This clone has ten or more counts. The gene calls are TRBV28 and TRBJ2-3; 11 nucleotides match TRBD2. The germline CDR1 and CDR2 sequences are MDHEN and SYDVKM. Germline trimming cut 8 bases from V and 4 bases from J; bases unmatched to any gene: 5. The length of the CDR3 is 14 residues. The CDR3 spells CASLSGGASDTQYF. CDR3 nucleotides: TGTGCCAGCCTTAGCGGGGGGGCCTCAGATACGCAGTATTTT.

This clone was counted a few times. The chain carries TRBV28 and TRBJ2-5; TRBD2 agrees at 11 bases. This CDR3 is built from 18 residues. Germline CDR1 is MDHEN and CDR2 is SYDVKM. With 2 bases clipped from V and 0 bases from J, the junction kept 8 bases outside the gene matches. CDR3 sequence: CASSLGLAGGRDQETQYF. CDR3 sequence (DNA): TGTGCCAGCAGTTTAGGTCTAGCGGGGGGCCGTGACCAAGAGACCCAGTACTTC. Filled out from reference TRBV28 and TRBJ2-5, the complete variable domain reads DVKVTQSSRYLVKRTGEKVFLECVQDMDHENMFWYRQDPGLGLRLIYFSYDVKMKEKGDIPEGYSVSREKKERFSLILESASTNQTSMYLCASSLGLAGGRDQETQYFGPGTRLLVL.

About this clone: Different DNA sequences within this sample yield the same CDR3. The chain carries TRBV10-3 and TRBJ2-1; 8 bases map to TRBD2. The CDR3 extends over 16 amino acids. The germline CDR1 and CDR2 sequences are ENHRY and SYGVKD. V gave up 2 bases and J gave up 2 bases; unmatched junction bases: 5. This CDR3 reads CAISERGTRAYNEQFF. The DNA of the CDR3 is TGTGCCATCAGTGAGAGGGGGACTAGAGCCTACAATGAGCAGTTCTTC.

This clone has ten or more counts. The chain is built from TRBV9 and TRBJ2-1; 7 nucleotides agree with TRBD2. Trimming took 4 bases from V and 4 from J; bases not matched to a gene: 8. The CDR3 is 15 residues long. CDR1 and CDR2 from the germline V gene are SGDLS and YYNGEE. Here the CDR3 reads CASSPRLADYNEQFF. For the CDR3, the DNA is TGTGCCAGCAGCCCCCGGCTAGCGGATTACAATGAGCAGTTCTTC.

This clone occurred a few times. The V and J genes are TRBV10-2 and TRBJ1-1; D might be TRBD1 (5 bases). The CDR3 length is 12 residues. Germline V gives CDR1 WSHSY, CDR2 SAAADI. Trimming shortened V by 6 bases and J by 11 bases, and 16 bases separated the two germline ends. The CDR3 protein is CASRDGRDAAFF. The DNA of the CDR3 is TGCGCCAGCAGGGATGGGAGGGACGCGGCTTTCTTT.

This clone occurred many times. V gene TRBV4-2 combines with J gene TRBJ1-4, with a tentative D call TRBD1 (5 bases). Germline values: CDR1 LGHNA, CDR2 YNFKEQ. Trimming removed 4 bases at V and 1 base at J, with 13 bases between. This CDR3 comprises 16 residues. The CDR3 is CASSLDSPLTNEKLFF. In DNA form, the CDR3 reads TGTGCCAGCAGCCTTGACAGTCCATTAACTAATGAAAAACTGTTTTTT.

This clone occurred a few times. Compared with germline, one end of the junction differs, possibly owing to a read error. The rearrangement links TRBV2 to TRBJ2-5; TRBD1 matches at 10 bases. The CDR3 has 15 residues. Per germline, CDR1 SNHLY and CDR2 FYNNEI. The CDR3 is CAISGQTGGEDTQYF. The DNA for the CDR3 is TGTGCCATCAGTGGCCAGACAGGGGGCGAGGATACCCAGTACTTC. The complete variable domain, with remaining parts taken from reference TRBV2 and TRBJ2-5, reads EPEVTQTPSHQVTQMGQEVILRCVPISNHLYFYWYRQILGQKVEFLVSFYNNEISEKSEIFDDQFSVERPDGSNFTLKIRSTKLEDSAMYFCAISGQTGGEDTQYFGPGTRLLVL.

This clone was detected many times. This chain joins TRBV28 and TRBJ1-5; 8 bases align to TRBD1. This CDR3 contains 15 residues. In germline, CDR1 is MDHEN, CDR2 SYDVKM. Trimming took 3 bases from V and 0 from J; bases not matched to a gene: 1. In nucleotides, the CDR3 is TGTGCCAGCAGTTTCAGGGGGCTTAGCAATCAGCCCCAGCATTTT. Its protein product is CASSFRGLSNQPQHF.